These T cell receptor beta chains were read from a single sample in a study of low-dose radiotherapy and immunotherapy resistance in tumors. TCRdb reanalysed the reads using MiXCR and keeps one entry per CDR3 protein. The data contain around 99,000 distinct CDR3 sequences, 8% to 10% of them singletons. This sample comprised PBMCs, obtained before treatment. The source is a male donor with prostate cancer. The CDR3 runs from the conserved cysteine through the conserved F or W. D genes are given only for firm matches. Size is omitted from some rows. Given values are once, few, many or a class for expanded clones.

d_gene	j_gene	v_gene	abundance	CDR3nt	CDR3aa
NA	TRBJ2-7	TRBV29-1	many	TGCAGCGTTGCAGGAGGCAGGGACGAGCAGTACTTC	CSVAGGRDEQYF
NA	TRBJ1-2	TRBV4-3	once	TGCGCCAGCAGCCAAGTTACAAGCGACTATGGCTACACCTTC	CASSQVTSDYGYTF
NA	TRBJ2-7	TRBV5-1	many	TGCGCCAGCAGCTTTGATGCCTACGAGCAGTACTTC	CASSFDAYEQYF
TRBD1	TRBJ2-1	TRBV2	NA	TGTGCCAGCAGTGACTTGGGACAGGGACAGTTCTTC	CASSDLGQGQFF
NA	TRBJ2-3	TRBV7-9	few	TGTGCCAGCAGCTACGGACGGGGATTCACAGATACGCAGTATTTT	CASSYGRGFTDTQYF
NA	TRBJ2-7	TRBV19	many	TGTGCCAGTAGTTCCACACGGACTTTCTCACGGAACGAGCAGTACTTC	CASSSTRTFSRNEQYF
NA	TRBJ1-1	TRBV19	few	TGTGCCAGTATCCCAGAGGGGGGGCTCGGGACTGAAGCTTTCTTT	CASIPEGGLGTEAFF
NA	TRBJ2-2	TRBV6-2/TRBV6-3	many	TGTGCCAGCAGGTCTCTGAGCGTTAGGTCCGGGGAGCTGTTTTTT	CASRSLSVRSGELFF
NA	TRBJ1-6	TRBV28	many	TGTGCCAGCAGCCGGAGTGGTTCAGGTTCACCCCTCCACTTT	CASSRSGSGSPLHF
TRBD2	TRBJ2-1	TRBV10-3	once	TGTGCCGCCCTAAGCGGGAGCAATGAGCAGTTCTTC	CAALSGSNEQFF
TRBD1	TRBJ2-3	TRBV7-2	many	TGTGCCAGCAGCCCCGCCGGGACAGGGGGCGCAGATACGCAGTATTTT	CASSPAGTGGADTQYF
NA	TRBJ1-2	TRBV20-1	many	TGCAGTGCTGGGGCCAACTATGGCTACACCTTC	CSAGANYGYTF
NA	TRBJ2-2	TRBV21-1	many	TGTGCCAGCTCTATTGGACAGGGTGGCACCGGGGAGCTGTTTTTT	CASSIGQGGTGELFF
NA	TRBJ2-1	TRBV27	few	TGTGCCAGCAGTGCCAGGGTAAATTACAATGAGCAGTTCTTC	CASSARVNYNEQFF
NA	TRBJ2-7	TRBV7-2	many	TGTGCCAGCAGCTTAGGGATAACCTACGAGCAGTACTTC	CASSLGITYEQYF
TRBD2	TRBJ2-7	TRBV20-1	many	TGCAGTGCTAGAGTCCTAGCGGTAGGGTGGTCCTACGAGCAGTACTTC	CSARVLAVGWSYEQYF
NA	TRBJ1-4	TRBV5-5	many	TGTGCCAGCAGCTTGGAGGGGTCCTCTAATGAAAAACTGTTTTTT	CASSLEGSSNEKLFF
TRBD1	TRBJ2-7	TRBV7-9	few	TGTGCCAGCAGCCGTACAGGGGGAAGGCAGTACTTC	CASSRTGGRQYF
NA	TRBJ2-3	TRBV7-8	many	TGTGCCAGCAGCTCGAAGAGGACGACAGATACGCAGTATTTT	CASSSKRTTDTQYF
NA	TRBJ2-7	TRBV7-9	few	TGTGCCAGCAGCTTAGTTCCGTCGAGCTCCTACGAGCAGTACTTC	CASSLVPSSSYEQYF
TRBD1	TRBJ1-5	TRBV19	many	TGTGCCAGTAGGACGCAGGGGGACAATCAGCCCCAGCATTTT	CASRTQGDNQPQHF
TRBD2	TRBJ2-2	TRBV28	many	TGTGCCAGCAGTGCACTAGCGGGAGGAGGCGGGGAGCTGTTTTTT	CASSALAGGGGELFF
TRBD1	TRBJ2-5	TRBV5-4	many	TGTGCCAGCAGCTTCAACAGGGGGCAAGAGACCCAGTACTTC	CASSFNRGQETQYF
TRBD1	TRBJ1-4	TRBV29-1	many	TGCAGCGTTGGGGCAGGGACAGTAAATGAAAAACTGTTTTTT	CSVGAGTVNEKLFF
NA	TRBJ2-3	TRBV5-5	many	TGTGCCAGCAGCCTTGGATCGAGCACAGATACGCAGTATTTT	CASSLGSSTDTQYF
NA	TRBJ2-3	TRBV2	many	TGTGCCAGCTATAGGGGAGATACGCAGTATTTT	CASYRGDTQYF
NA	TRBJ2-1	TRBV24-1	many	TGTGCCACCAGTGACGGAGCGGAGGCAACGGAGTTCTTC	CATSDGAEATEFF
NA	TRBJ2-2	TRBV3-1	many	TGTGCCAGCAGCCGAGCGGTGTCCCAGGATGGCGGGGAGCTGTTTTTT	CASSRAVSQDGGELFF
NA	TRBJ2-2	TRBV5-1	many	TGCGCCAGCAGCTTCGGGACGAACACCGGGGAGCTGTTTTTT	CASSFGTNTGELFF
NA	TRBJ1-2	TRBV29-1	many	TGCAGCGTTGAAGGTTTTGGGGGAGCTAACTATGGCTACACCTTC	CSVEGFGGANYGYTF
NA	TRBJ2-7	TRBV29-1	many	TGCAGCGTTGAAGATGGGACCAATCCCTACGAGCAGTACTTC	CSVEDGTNPYEQYF
NA	TRBJ1-1	TRBV10-3	many	TGTGCCATCAGTGGAAACAGGGTAGGCACTGAAGCTTTCTTT	CAISGNRVGTEAFF
NA	TRBJ2-5	TRBV4-3	many	TGCGCCAGCAGCCCCTCACGGGCAGTCCAAGAGACCCAGTACTTC	CASSPSRAVQETQYF
TRBD1	TRBJ2-5	TRBV24-1	many	TGTGCCACCAGTGACTGGACAGGGTTAAAGACCCAGTACTTC	CATSDWTGLKTQYF
NA	TRBJ1-2	TRBV29-1	many	TGCAGCGTTGAAAGATGGGTCCCTCAGTCTGGCTACACCTTC	CSVERWVPQSGYTF
TRBD1	TRBJ1-2	TRBV28	many	TGTGCCAGCAGCAAGACAGGGCCCTATGGCTACACCTTC	CASSKTGPYGYTF
NA	TRBJ2-4	TRBV6-2/TRBV6-3	many	TGTGCCAGCAGTTACGGGGAAAACATTCAGTACTTC	CASSYGENIQYF
NA	TRBJ1-2	TRBV5-1	many	TGCGCCAGCAGCTTAGAATCCCGGGCCTATAATGGCTACACCTTC	CASSLESRAYNGYTF
TRBD1	TRBJ2-3	TRBV4-1	many	TGCGCCAGCAGCCAAGATATGGGACAGGGTACAGATACGCAGTATTTT	CASSQDMGQGTDTQYF
TRBD2	TRBJ2-3	TRBV28	many	TGTGCCAGCAGTTCCCTCCAGGACGGGAGGGCCAAAGATACGCAGTATTTT	CASSSLQDGRAKDTQYF
TRBD1	TRBJ2-3	TRBV27	many	TGTGCCAGCAGGGAACAGGGGGCATTACGAGATACGCAGTATTTT	CASREQGALRDTQYF
TRBD1	TRBJ2-3	TRBV24-1	NA	TGTGCCACCAGTGATTTCCCCACGGACAGGGAAGATACGCAGTATTTT	CATSDFPTDREDTQYF
TRBD2	TRBJ2-2	TRBV9	many	TGTGCCAGCAGCGCGGGACTAGCGGGACTCGGCTCGAACACCGGGGAGCTGTTTTTT	CASSAGLAGLGSNTGELFF
TRBD1	TRBJ1-5	TRBV18	many	TGTGCCAGCTCGCTCGGCCGGGACAGGGACAATCAGCCCCAGCATTTT	CASSLGRDRDNQPQHF
TRBD2	TRBJ2-7	TRBV27	NA	TGTGCCAGCAGTGCATCCCGACTAGCGGGAGGTCCTCCGCAGCAGTACTTC	CASSASRLAGGPPQQYF
NA	TRBJ2-1	TRBV30	many	TGTGCCTGGAGTGTAAACGGGAGAGGAGATGAGCAGTTCTTC	CAWSVNGRGDEQFF
NA	TRBJ2-7	TRBV6-5	many	TGTGCCAGCAGTTACGCGGGGCCCTCCTACGAGCAGTACTTC	CASSYAGPSYEQYF
NA	TRBJ2-1	TRBV9	many	TGTGCCAGCAGCGTAGCCCAGGTGGGGGGCAATGAGCAGTTCTTC	CASSVAQVGGNEQFF
TRBD2	TRBJ2-4	TRBV7-2	many	TGTGCCAGCAGCTTAGGGGGACTAGCGGGTGTCAAAAACATTCAGTACTTC	CASSLGGLAGVKNIQYF
NA	TRBJ2-2	TRBV5-1	many	TGCGCCAGCAGCTCACTGCCCGACAACACCGGGGAGCTGTTTTTT	CASSSLPDNTGELFF
TRBD2	TRBJ2-1	TRBV12-3/TRBV12-4	many	TGTGCCAGCAGTTTAGCGGGGGGGGGACTAGCGATCAATGAGCAGTTCTTC	CASSLAGGGLAINEQFF